The clone carrying this T cell receptor beta chain was observed once. This CDR3 is 11 amino acids long. Trimming took off 6 bases at V and 5 bases at J, with 7 bases between the two ends. The germline V gene encodes CDR1 MDHEN and CDR2 SYDVKM. This entry belongs to a study of blood T cell repertoires in COVID-19. Study-wide background: COVID-19 samples from acute and convalescent phases originated in the United States, Italy and Spain. PBMCs, B-cell-depleted T cells, or T cells were the source of the cDNA or gDNA that made up the material.

Study processing details: Using reference gene primer amplification, nucleated cell counts were estimated. Measured with immunoSEQ multiplex PCR; TCRdb has only the in-frame clones, and not every one. From that table come the V and J calls and clone size; the DNA was used to work out D and trimming. The data contain fewer than 300,000 clones, 86% of them seen just once; the ten biggest clones take up around 12%. Seattle participants joined during active infection and were tracked over time. Sequencing used peripheral blood. The V and J genes are TRBV28 and TRBJ1-2; D unresolved. The origin of this receptor is a woman younger than 45 with COVID-19, enrolled during active disease. CDR3 loop: CASRQAYGYTF. In DNA, the CDR3 is TGTGCCAGCAGACAAGCGTATGGCTACACCTTC.